Detailed here is one TCR beta chain. Its antigen is currently unknown. This CDR3 has 14 residues. Trimming removed 4 bases from V and 4 bases from J, with 14 bases in between. Per germline, CDR1 SGHKS and CDR2 YYEKEE (reference sequence). Some clones are missing from TCRdb's copy, which holds only in-frame ones; the method was immunoSEQ multiplex PCR. The table shows 15,000 to 25,000 clones, with 82% occurring only once. This record belongs to a study of T cells and Merkel cell carcinoma outcomes. Study-wide findings and caveats: Reportedly, T-cell repertoire with density predicts Merkel cell carcinoma outcomes.

The TCR sequence derives from a human donor with Merkel cell carcinoma. The chain links TRBV5-5 to TRBJ1-2, with a possible D match to TRBD1 (5 bases). The sequenced sample consisted of tumor tissue from Merkel cell carcinoma. As DNA, the CDR3 is TGTGCCAGCAGCCCCTCCACAGGATTCTATGGCTACACCTTC. Translated: CASSPSTGFYGYTF.